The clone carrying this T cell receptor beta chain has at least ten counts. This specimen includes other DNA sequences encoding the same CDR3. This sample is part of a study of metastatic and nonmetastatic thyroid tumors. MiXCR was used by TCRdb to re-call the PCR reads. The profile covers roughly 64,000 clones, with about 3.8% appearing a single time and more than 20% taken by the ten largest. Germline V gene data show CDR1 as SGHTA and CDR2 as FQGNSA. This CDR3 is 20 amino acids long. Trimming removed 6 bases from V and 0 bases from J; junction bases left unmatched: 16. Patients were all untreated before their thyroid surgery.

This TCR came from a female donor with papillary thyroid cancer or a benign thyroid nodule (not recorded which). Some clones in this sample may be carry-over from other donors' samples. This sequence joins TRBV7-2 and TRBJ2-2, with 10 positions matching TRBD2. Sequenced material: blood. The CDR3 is CASSLRWGLAYKSNTGELFF. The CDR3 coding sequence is TGTGCCAGCAGTCTACGATGGGGACTAGCGTACAAATCGAACACCGGGGAGCTGTTTTTT. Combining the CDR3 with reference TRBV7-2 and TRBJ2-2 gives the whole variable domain GAGVSQSPSNKVTEKGKDVELRCDPISGHTALYWYRQSLGQGLEFLIYFQGNSAPDKSGLPSDRFSAERTGGSVSTLTIQRTQQEDSAVYLCASSLRWGLAYKSNTGELFFGEGSRLTVL.